The next 28 T cell receptor beta chains were all read from a single sample in a study of OX40 agonist ivuxolimab in advanced cancers. The data were produced by immunoSEQ multiplex PCR, yet TCRdb's version contains in-frame clones alone and is incomplete. Among fewer than 80,000 clones listed, about nine tenths were seen once. Sequences were derived from CD4+ or CD8+ T cells sorted from blood, sampled in a trial of the OX40 agonist ivuxolimab. The source is an adult with an advanced solid tumor such as melanoma, head and neck, liver or kidney cancer.

This chain uses TRBV30 with TRBJ2-1, with 10 bases lining up with TRBD2. From germline, CDR1 is GTSNPN and CDR2 SVGIG (reference sequence). The trim removed 4 bases at V and 4 bases at J, leaving 16 bases unmatched. The CDR3 sequence is 18 residues long. In DNA, the CDR3 is TGTGCCTGGACCCCTAAAAGCGGGAGGGGTCTGGGGTACAATGAGCAGTTCTTC. Encoded protein: CAWTPKSGRGLGYNEQFF.

The chain couples TRBV2 to TRBJ2-7; D is unclear. CDR1 and CDR2 from the germline V gene are SNHLY and FYNNEI. The CDR3 is 14 residues long. V was cut by 3 bases and J by 3 bases, with 12 bases left in between. CDR3 sequence (DNA): TGTGCCAGCAGTGAGGAAGGGCCCGACTACGAGCAGTACTTC. Encoded protein: CASSEEGPDYEQYF.

This rearrangement joins TRBV7-2 to TRBJ2-7; unclear D gene. Germline V gives CDR1 SGHTA, CDR2 FQGNSA. CDR3 length: 12 residues. The V and J ends lost 4 bases and 6 bases respectively, with 10 bases between them. The CDR3 sequence is CASSSWVPEQYF. CDR3 nucleotides: TGTGCCAGCAGCTCCTGGGTACCCGAGCAGTACTTC.

Within the sample, this clone is medium-sized (0.01 to 0.1%). Within the sample, other DNA sequences also encode this same CDR3. The rearrangement links TRBV4-1 to TRBJ2-5; D unresolved. V was clipped by 1 base and J by 4 bases, with 13 bases between them. Germline V gene sequence: CDR1 MGHRA, CDR2 YSYEKL. The CDR3 extends over 15 amino acids. The CDR3 reads CASSQGLPARETQYF. DNA for the CDR3: TGCGCCAGCAGCCAAGGTCTCCCAGCCCGAGAGACCCAGTACTTC.

The chain is built from TRBV28 and TRBJ2-7, with 12 bases matching TRBD2. The trim removed 5 bases at V and 7 bases at J, leaving 15 bases unmatched. CDR1 MDHEN and CDR2 SYDVKM come from the germline V gene. This CDR3 has 17 residues. The CDR3 DNA is TGTGCCAGCAGTACCCTGACTAGCGGGAGTACCGCAGGGGAGCAGTACTTC. Translating gives CASSTLTSGSTAGEQYF.

This clone was seen a few times. Written as DNA, the CDR3 is TGTGCCAGCAGTGATGCTAGCAGCTCCTACAATGAGCAGTTCTTC. Translating it yields CASSDASSSYNEQFF. The rearrangement uses TRBV6-1 and TRBJ2-1; TRBD2 might be the D (5 bases). CDR1 is MNHNS, CDR2 SASEGT, per germline. CDR3 length: 15 residues. Deletions cut 3 bases from V and 0 bases from J, with 9 bases between.

V is TRBV27 and J is TRBJ2-1, with TRBD2 matching over 7 bases. Germline CDR1 and CDR2: MNHEY and SMNVEV (reference sequence). V shed 2 bases, J shed 4 bases, and the junction held 5 bases outside the gene matches. This CDR3 contains 15 residues. CDR3 region: CASSLGGSSYNEQFF. The CDR3, as DNA: TGTGCCAGCAGTTTAGGCGGGAGTTCATACAATGAGCAGTTCTTC.

This chain uses TRBV7-9 with TRBJ1-2; D gene uncertain. The V end lost 6 bases, the J end lost 4 bases, and 12 bases lay between the germline ends. The CDR3 consists of 13 residues. Germline CDR1 is SEHNR and CDR2 is FQNEAQ (reference sequence). CDR3 protein: CASRSGMSYGYTF. The DNA for the CDR3 is TGTGCCAGCAGATCGGGAATGTCCTATGGCTACACCTTC.

This clone was detected only once. Here the CDR3 DNA reads TGCGCCAGCAGTGGGACTAACGGGGAGCTGTTTTTT. It is translated as CASSGTNGELFF. The chain couples TRBV10-1 to TRBJ2-2, with D possibly matching TRBD2 (6 bases). Germline CDR1 is WNHNN and CDR2 is SYGVQD (reference sequence). CDR3 size: 12 residues. Trimming took 4 bases from V and 7 from J, leaving 7 bases between them.

This clone has only one observation. The J gene is TRBJ2-7, the V gene TRBV9; D remains ambiguous. Per the germline V gene, CDR1 is SGDLS and CDR2 is YYNGEE. The CDR3 is 15 amino acids. V lost 0 bases and J lost 0, with 10 bases in between. CDR3 sequence: CASSVGLTSSYEQYF. CDR3 DNA sequence: TGTGCCAGCAGCGTAGGACTGACGAGCTCCTACGAGCAGTACTTC.

The sample holds one count of this clone. This sequence joins TRBV4-3 and TRBJ2-4; no reliable D call. This CDR3 spans 13 amino acids. CDR1 and CDR2 (germline): LGHNA, YSLEER. V was shortened by 2 bases and J by 4 bases, with 6 bases between the two germline ends. In nucleotides, the CDR3 is TGCGCCAGCAGCCAACCAGGAAAAAACATTCAGTACTTC. Translation gives CASSQPGKNIQYF.

The V call is TRBV6-5, the J call TRBJ2-7; 8 positions match TRBD2. The CDR3 runs to 14 residues. The V segment lost 0 bases and the J segment 6 bases; nucleotides outside the gene matches: 4. The V gene's germline CDR1 is MNHEY and CDR2 SVGAGI. This CDR3 is CASSYSAGAVEQYF. The CDR3 bases are TGTGCCAGCAGTTACTCAGCGGGGGCAGTCGAGCAGTACTTC.

V gene TRBV4-2 combines with J gene TRBJ2-3; D ambiguous. CDR1 is LGHNA, CDR2 YNFKEQ, per germline. This CDR3 has 14 amino acids. Trimming removed 0 bases at V and 6 bases at J, with 10 bases between. In DNA form, the CDR3 reads TGTGCCAGCAGCCAAGAAAGTGGCAGGGATACGCAGTATTTT. Translating it yields CASSQESGRDTQYF.

The table lists this clone with a count of one. This chain uses TRBV27 with TRBJ2-3; D is possibly TRBD2 (6 bases). Per the germline V gene, CDR1 is MNHEY and CDR2 is SMNVEV (reference sequence). V gave up 2 bases and J gave up 0 bases, with 9 bases separating them. The CDR3 is made up of 15 amino acids. The CDR3 is CASSLLASSTDTQYF. CDR3 nucleotide sequence: TGTGCCAGCAGTTTACTAGCGTCTAGCACAGATACGCAGTATTTT.

The V and J genes are TRBV11-2 and TRBJ2-5, with TRBD1 matching 8 bases. This CDR3 region has 16 residues. The trim removed 5 bases at V and 5 bases at J, leaving 13 bases unmatched. CDR1 is SGHAT and CDR2 is FQNNGV in the germline V gene. The CDR3 DNA is TGTGCCAGCAGCCCGTACGCAGGGGGCGTGGAGGAGACCCAGTACTTC. It is translated as CASSPYAGGVEETQYF.

This chain links TRBV5-8 with TRBJ2-3; unclear D gene. This CDR3 is 16 amino acids long. V was shortened by 4 bases and J by 0 bases, with 15 bases between the two germline ends. CDR1 SGHTS and CDR2 YDEGEE come from the germline V gene. CDR3 sequence: CASSHQESYSTDTQYF. CDR3 DNA: TGTGCCAGCAGCCACCAAGAAAGTTACAGCACAGATACGCAGTATTTT.

This chain links TRBV5-6 with TRBJ2-5; TRBD1 agrees at 9 bases. Losses at the gene ends were 2 bases for V and 4 bases for J; bases not matched to a gene: 3. CDR1 SGHDT and CDR2 YYEEEE come from the germline V gene. The CDR3 consists of 14 residues. The CDR3 sequence is CASSFGTGRETQYF. In DNA form, the CDR3 reads TGTGCCAGCAGCTTTGGGACAGGGAGAGAGACCCAGTACTTC.

The chain combines TRBV23-1 with TRBJ2-5, with 12 nucleotides matching TRBD1. TRBV23-1 is classed as an ORF, of uncertain function. This CDR3 region has 16 residues. With 2 bases clipped from V and 5 bases from J, the junction kept 6 bases outside the gene matches. CDR3 coding DNA: TGCGCCAGCAGTCAAAAACGGGACAGGGGGCTTGAGACCCAGTACTTC. This translates into CASSQKRDRGLETQYF.

The chain uses TRBV4-3 and TRBJ1-4; TRBD1 is a possible D gene (6 bases). Germline V CDR1 and CDR2: LGHNA, YSLEER. V gave up 10 bases and J gave up 4 bases, with 19 bases separating them. The CDR3 runs to 15 residues. CDR3 DNA: TGCGCCACCTCTCTTGACGGGGGCAATAATGAAAAACTGTTTTTT. Amino acid sequence: CATSLDGGNNEKLFF.

The table lists this clone with a count of one. The junction and the germline gene differ at one end; a read error may be behind it. The chain employs TRBV4-1 and TRBJ2-1; D gene unclear. Germline CDR1 is MGHRA and CDR2 is YSYEKL. This CDR3 contains 18 residues. CDR3 residues: CASSQEPVRVASDNEQFF. CDR3 nucleotides: TGCGCCAGCAGCCAAGAGCCCGTCCGCGTGGCCTCCGACAATGAGCAGTTCTTC.

The V and J genes are TRBV30 and TRBJ1-5; TRBD1 matches 7 bases. Trimming took 2 bases from V and 7 from J; bases not matched to a gene: 5. There are 13 residues in the CDR3. Germline CDR1 GTSNPN, CDR2 SVGIG (reference sequence). Written as DNA, the CDR3 is TGTGCCTGGAGTCTAGGGGGCTGGCAGCCCCAGCATTTT. Translated: CAWSLGGWQPQHF.

The chain has TRBV7-9 and TRBJ1-1; no definite D call. With 1 base removed from V and 8 bases from J, the gap between germline ends came to 8 bases. Germline CDR1 is SEHNR and CDR2 is FQNEAQ (reference sequence). This CDR3 has 12 residues. The CDR3 sequence: CASSLDLTEAFF. The CDR3 region has the DNA TGTGCCAGCAGCTTAGACCTAACGGAAGCTTTCTTT.

With respect to this clone: The junction does not match germline at one end; this may be a read error. The chain carries TRBV7-6 and TRBJ2-5; TRBD1 matches at 9 bases. The CDR3 has 12 residues. Germline CDR1 is SGHVS and CDR2 is FNYEAQ. The CDR3 DNA sequence: TGTGCCAGCAGCTTAGGGGACAGGGTTCAAGACTTC. This translates into CASSLGDRVQDF.

The chain carries TRBV4-3 and TRBJ2-7; 8 positions match TRBD1. This CDR3 region has 16 residues. Germline V gene data show CDR1 as LGHNA and CDR2 as YSLEER. The J segment lost 2 bases and the V segment lost 0 bases, leaving 6 bases of the junction unmatched. In DNA, the CDR3 is TGCGCCAGCAGCCAAGATTGGAGACAGGGGCCCTACGAGCAGTACTTC. Amino acid sequence: CASSQDWRQGPYEQYF.

The chain is built from TRBV11-1 and TRBJ1-4; no clear D. V lost 4 bases to trimming and J lost 5 bases, with 11 bases between them. The germline V gene has CDR1 SGHAT and CDR2 FQDESV (reference sequence). The CDR3 is made up of 14 amino acids. The CDR3 reads CASSSGLGNEKLFF. DNA for the CDR3: TGTGCCAGCAGCTCCGGATTAGGGAATGAAAAACTGTTTTTT.

The chain combines TRBV27 with TRBJ1-1, with 8 bases lining up with TRBD1. The CDR3 consists of 15 residues. V lost 3 bases, J lost 5 bases, and 8 bases stayed unmatched. Germline V gene sequence: CDR1 MNHEY, CDR2 SMNVEV (reference sequence). For the CDR3, the DNA is TGTGCCAGCAGTTTTGTTGGGACAGGCGTGACTGAAGCTTTCTTT. It translates to CASSFVGTGVTEAFF.

The chain carries TRBV28 and TRBJ1-1, with 8 bases that match TRBD1. Germline V lookup: CDR1 MDHEN, CDR2 SYDVKM. The V and J ends lost 6 bases and 4 bases, in that order; junction bases with no gene match: 7. There are 14 residues in the CDR3. As DNA, the CDR3 is TGTGCCAGCAGCCCCCAGGGGGCTGGCACTGAAGCTTTCTTT. This gives the protein CASSPQGAGTEAFF.

The V and J genes are TRBV25-1 and TRBJ2-1; TRBD1 agrees at 7 bases. Germline CDR1 reads MGHDK; CDR2 reads SYGVNS. With 4 bases clipped from V and 6 bases from J, the junction kept 9 bases outside the gene matches. The CDR3 spans 15 residues. The DNA of the CDR3 is TGTGCCAGCAGTGCTGACAGGGTGAGTTCCAATGAGCAGTTCTTC. Encoded protein: CASSADRVSSNEQFF. Looking up the rest from reference TRBV25-1 and TRBJ2-1 gives the full variable domain: EADIYQTPRYLVIGTGKKITLECSQTMGHDKMYWYQQDPGMELHLIHYSYGVNSTEKGDLSSESTVSRIRTEHFPLTLESARPSHTSQYLCASSADRVSSNEQFFGPGTRLTVL.